One T cell receptor (beta chain) is described in this entry. V lost 5 bases, J lost 4 bases, and 18 bases lay in between. The CDR3 covers 16 residues. The germline gives CDR1 MNHNY, CDR2 SVGAGI (reference sequence). This sample is part of a study of cytomegalovirus exposure and HLA in healthy donors. Primers for the PCR totalled 60 Vbeta and 13 Jbeta. The table came from immunoSEQ multiplex PCR; TCRdb's copy has only in-frame clones and leaves some out. The repertoire consists of roughly 150,000 clones, with roughly 83% occurring once and the leading ten covering around 1.3%. This clonotype was sampled from a boy aged 2-15 years in good health and CMV-seronegative. Sequenced: PBMCs. The chain has TRBV6-6 and TRBJ1-3; D might be TRBD1 (5 bases). The CDR3 nucleotides are TGTGCCAGCAGTCTCTCTTCGGGACTCCGGGGAAACACCATATATTTT. Protein product: CASSLSSGLRGNTIYF.